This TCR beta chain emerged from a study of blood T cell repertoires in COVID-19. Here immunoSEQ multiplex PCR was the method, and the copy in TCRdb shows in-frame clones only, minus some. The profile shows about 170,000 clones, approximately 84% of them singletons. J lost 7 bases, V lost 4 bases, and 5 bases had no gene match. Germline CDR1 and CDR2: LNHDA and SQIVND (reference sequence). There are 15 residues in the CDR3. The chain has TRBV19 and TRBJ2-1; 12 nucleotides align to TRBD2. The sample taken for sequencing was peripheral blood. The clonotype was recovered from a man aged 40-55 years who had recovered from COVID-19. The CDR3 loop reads CASSKLAGGHNEQFF. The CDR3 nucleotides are TGTGCCAGTAGTAAACTAGCGGGAGGACATAATGAGCAGTTCTTC.